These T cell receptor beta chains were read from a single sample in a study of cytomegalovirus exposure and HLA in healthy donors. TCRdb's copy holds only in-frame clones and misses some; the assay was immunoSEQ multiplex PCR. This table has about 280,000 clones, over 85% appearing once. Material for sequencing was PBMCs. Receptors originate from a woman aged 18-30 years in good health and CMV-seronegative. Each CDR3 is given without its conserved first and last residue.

ASSRGQGDLSGANVLT,TRBV4-1
ASSEIGQGEQY,TRBV6-1
ASSPNRSGSGEQY,TRBV2
ASNPSGTDRNTIY,TRBV6-1
ASSLGGLAGRANEKLF,TRBV18
ASSPGGNEQF,TRBV5-6
ASSLETGSTEAF,TRBV5-1
SASWLDGYT,TRBV20-1
ASNLQGLAFNQPQH,TRBV6-6
ASSSSGSHSGNTIY,TRBV5-1
ASSLPGQGRTGELF,TRBV14
ASGFGTGGNEQY,TRBV12-5
ASSGGLAGRVDTQY,TRBV9
ASSPGSYNEQF,TRBV5-1
ASSPPQGISGNTIY,TRBV18
ASHSTAQGEAF,TRBV5-1
ASSGGTSGSPLSYEQY,TRBV9
ASSAARTGADGYT,TRBV2
ASSPTQGNYGYT,TRBV18
ASSQDKETGGGGYT,TRBV4-1
ASSLGGQGYGYT,TRBV5-1
ASSLAGGDYGYT,TRBV27
ATRGQGTGELF,TRBV15
ASSAGPDSYNSPLH,TRBV11-2
ASSYTGVGNTEAF,TRBV27
ASSEATPNTGELF,TRBV10-1
AWRGQGTYEQY,TRBV30
ASSSGLSPQY,TRBV5-5
ASTAVSGTAVYTEAF,TRBV13
ASLKGQGASGYT,TRBV2
ASSLGERPVMDTQY,TRBV11-2
ASQYTGELF,TRBV30
ASSHDAGASTDTQY,TRBV5-1
ASRVRGQGYEQY,TRBV6-5
ASSLDAGEGYGYT,TRBV5-1
AARFSAQLGGNYGYT,TRBV19
ASSGQGYTEAF,TRBV6-5
ASSYRDRAYEQY,TRBV6-5
ASSLASGRDNSPLH,TRBV5-6
ASSLAVETQY,TRBV5-1
ASSLGRRNTEAF,TRBV6-5
ASSMWTSGGDTQY,TRBV6-5
ASSFGGEAQY,TRBV7-9
AISESTGFNEKLF,TRBV10-3
ASSQPTGNTEAF,TRBV4-1
ANRALGGQSYGYT,TRBV6-1
ASSSSGTYEQY,TRBV5-1
ATSRRDRDEQF,TRBV15
ASSHIGTVSYEQY,TRBV7-9
ASSPGLTTTAWYSPLH,TRBV18
AISVRDEQF,TRBV10-3
ASSLEHATNEKLF,TRBV11-2
ASSSRTGTRTYEQY,TRBV11-2